This T cell receptor beta chain was identified during a study of cytomegalovirus exposure and HLA in healthy donors. Study-wide results and limits: In vitro assays verified that a few CMV-associated chains recognized CMV antigens specifically. Productive rates of about 87% or about 30% were seen for most TCR beta V segments in an earlier analysis. Rates of TCR association differed by HLA locus in a later analysis, with DRB1 highest and HLA-C lowest. Later work showed greater clonal expansion in HLA-associated TCR beta chains than in equally common others.

A multiplex PCR was run with 60 Vbeta primers and 13 Jbeta primers. Using immunoSEQ multiplex PCR, the repertoire was profiled, and TCRdb retains in-frame clones only, with some absent. This sample has over 85,000 clones, with around 77% found just once. Germline loops: CDR1 WNHNN, CDR2 SYGVQD (reference sequence). V shed 6 bases and J shed 5 bases, with 14 bases lying between them. CDR3 length equals 14 residues. Details on this clone: Its antigen is not known.

This sequence joins TRBV10-1 and TRBJ2-1; tentative D call: TRBD2 (6 bases). This receptor was taken from a man in his forties or fifties in good health and CMV-seronegative. The sequenced sample was PBMCs. The CDR3 is CASRFRERNNEQFF. In DNA, the CDR3 is TGCGCCAGCAGGTTCCGGGAGAGAAACAATGAGCAGTTCTTC.